This TCR beta chain comes out of a study of technical replicates of blood from a few donors. Between the trimmed V and J ends, which lost 4 bases and 0 bases, there was a span of 7 bases. The CDR3 runs to 13 residues. CDR1 is SGHVS, CDR2 FNYEAQ, per germline. Assay: immunoSEQ multiplex PCR; the TCRdb copy retains only in-frame clones and omits some. The table shows under 90,000 clones, with less than 95% occurring only once. The TCR was taken from a human donor in good health. Source material: T cells isolated from PBMCs. V gene TRBV7-6 combines with J gene TRBJ2-7; D remains ambiguous. The DNA for the CDR3 is TGTGCCAGCAGCTCCCGTCCCTCCTACGAGCAGTACTTC. This codes for CASSSRPSYEQYF.